This section outlines one TCR beta chain sequence together with its context. What it binds is not known. These data originate in a study of T cell repertoires in cytomegalovirus infection. Study background: CMV epitopes that were recently identified and HLA-C-restricted were used alongside well-studied HLA-B-restricted ones. Study results and limitations: HLA-C-restricted CMV-specific TCR beta clonotypes were dominant in the ex vivo response.

TCRdb itself ran the reads through MiXCR, one entry per CDR3 protein. The sample consists of approximately 120,000 distinct CDR3 sequences, around 29% of them appearing once. CDR1 is MGHRA, CDR2 YSYEKL, per germline. V dropped 5 bases and J dropped 5; count of bases not matched to a gene: 12. The length of the CDR3 is 15 residues. This TCR was recovered from a human donor in good health (CMV status not recorded). Some clones in this sample may be carry-over from other donors' samples. The chain couples TRBV4-1 to TRBJ2-7, with TRBD2 matching 7 bases. The specimen comprised CD8+ T cells from cultured PBMCs, sampled from culture after CMV antigen stimulation. DNA of the CDR3: TGCGCCAGCAGCACCCACATCGGGGGGTTCAACGAGCAGTACTTC. This sequence encodes CASSTHIGGFNEQYF.